This TCR beta chain was documented in a study of blood T cell repertoires in COVID-19. Across the study: COVID-19 samples from acute and convalescent phases originated in the United States, Italy and Spain. Sources were T cells, B-cell-depleted T cells, or PBMCs; the material itself was cDNA or gDNA.

Libraries were prepared by immunoSEQ multiplex PCR; TCRdb keeps only in-frame clonotypes and omits some of them. The sample has 110,000 to 150,000 clones; around 89% are singletons. The clonotype comes from a man aged 60 to 69 with active or convalescent COVID-19. Material: peripheral blood.

The CDR3 reads CASSRDSSGNTIYF. The CDR3 DNA reads TGTGCCAGCAGTCGGGACAGCTCTGGAAACACCATATATTTT. V usage is TRBV6-5 and J usage is TRBJ1-3; 7 nucleotides line up with TRBD1. CDR1 and CDR2 from the germline V gene are MNHEY and SVGAGI. This CDR3 region has 14 residues. J gave up 0 bases and V 5 bases, and 1 base lay outside the gene matches.